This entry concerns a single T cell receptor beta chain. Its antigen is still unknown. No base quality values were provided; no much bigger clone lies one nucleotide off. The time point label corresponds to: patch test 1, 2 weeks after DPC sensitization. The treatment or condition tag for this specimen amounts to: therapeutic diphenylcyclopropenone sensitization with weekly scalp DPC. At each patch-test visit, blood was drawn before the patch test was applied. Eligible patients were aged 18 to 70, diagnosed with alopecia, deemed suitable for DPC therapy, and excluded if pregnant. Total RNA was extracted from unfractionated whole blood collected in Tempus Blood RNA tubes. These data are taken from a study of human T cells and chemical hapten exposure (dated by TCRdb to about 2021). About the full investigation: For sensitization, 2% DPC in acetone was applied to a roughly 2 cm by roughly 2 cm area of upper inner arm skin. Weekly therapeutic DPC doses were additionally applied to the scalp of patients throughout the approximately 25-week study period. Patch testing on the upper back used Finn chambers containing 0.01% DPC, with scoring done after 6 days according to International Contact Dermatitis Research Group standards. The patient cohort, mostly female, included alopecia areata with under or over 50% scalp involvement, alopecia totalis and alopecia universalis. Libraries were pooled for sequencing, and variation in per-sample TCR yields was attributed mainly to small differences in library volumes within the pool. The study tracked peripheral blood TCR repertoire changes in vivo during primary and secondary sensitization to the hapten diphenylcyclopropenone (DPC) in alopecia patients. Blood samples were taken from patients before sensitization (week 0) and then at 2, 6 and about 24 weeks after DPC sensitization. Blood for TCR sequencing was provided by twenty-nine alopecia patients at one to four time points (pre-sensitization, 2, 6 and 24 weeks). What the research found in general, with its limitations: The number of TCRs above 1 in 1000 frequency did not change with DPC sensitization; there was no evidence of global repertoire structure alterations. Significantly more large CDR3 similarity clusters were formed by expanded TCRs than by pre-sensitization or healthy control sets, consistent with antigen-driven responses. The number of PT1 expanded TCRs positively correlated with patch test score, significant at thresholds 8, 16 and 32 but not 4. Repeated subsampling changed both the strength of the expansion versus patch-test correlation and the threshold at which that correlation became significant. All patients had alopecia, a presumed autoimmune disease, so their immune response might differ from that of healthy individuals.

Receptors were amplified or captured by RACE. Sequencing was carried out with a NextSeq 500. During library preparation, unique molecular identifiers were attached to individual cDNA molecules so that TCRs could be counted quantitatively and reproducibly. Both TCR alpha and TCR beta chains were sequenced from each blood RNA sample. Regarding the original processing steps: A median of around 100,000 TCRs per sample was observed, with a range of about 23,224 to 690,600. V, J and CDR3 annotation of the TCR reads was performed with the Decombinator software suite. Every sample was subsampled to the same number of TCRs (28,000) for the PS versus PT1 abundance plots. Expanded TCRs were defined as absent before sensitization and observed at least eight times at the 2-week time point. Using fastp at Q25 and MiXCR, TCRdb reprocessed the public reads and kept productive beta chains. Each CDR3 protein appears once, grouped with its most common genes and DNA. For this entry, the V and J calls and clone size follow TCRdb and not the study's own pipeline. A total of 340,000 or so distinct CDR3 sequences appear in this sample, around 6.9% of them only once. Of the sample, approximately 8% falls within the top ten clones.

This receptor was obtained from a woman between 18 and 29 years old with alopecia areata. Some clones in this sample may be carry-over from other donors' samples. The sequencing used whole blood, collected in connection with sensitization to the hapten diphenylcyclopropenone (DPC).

This receptor carries the CDR3 CASSYSRQNNQPQHF. The DNA sequence is as follows: TGTGCCAGCAGTTACTCGAGGCAGAACAATCAGCCCCAGCATTTT. Here the chain combines TRBV6-2 or TRBV6-3 and TRBJ1-5; the D gene identity is not certain. The junction shows trimming of 0 bases on V and 3 bases on J, plus 9 bases between the germline ends. The CDR3, from cysteine to phenylalanine, totals 15 residues. CDR3 DNA only is kept here, 45 bases in frame from base 1. CDR1 MNHEY and CDR2 SVGEGT were looked up in the germline V gene.